This T cell receptor (beta chain) was identified during a study of blood T cell repertoires in COVID-19. The germline V and J ends were trimmed by 5 bases and 11 bases, with 13 bases remaining between them. This CDR3 has 12 residues. Germline CDR1 is SGHAT and CDR2 is FQNNGV. Only in-frame clones appear in the TCRdb table, and some are missing; sequencing was by immunoSEQ multiplex PCR. This repertoire shows some 200,000 clones, about 88% found once; its top ten account for around 0.77%. V usage is TRBV11-2 and J usage is TRBJ2-1; D gene ambiguous. The sample consisted of PBMCs or T cells enriched from blood (not recorded which). The source of this sequence is a woman under 30 who had recovered from COVID-19. The DNA for the CDR3 is TGTGCCAGCAGCCAGGCTCAGGTTAAGCAGTTCTTC. Residues: CASSQAQVKQFF.